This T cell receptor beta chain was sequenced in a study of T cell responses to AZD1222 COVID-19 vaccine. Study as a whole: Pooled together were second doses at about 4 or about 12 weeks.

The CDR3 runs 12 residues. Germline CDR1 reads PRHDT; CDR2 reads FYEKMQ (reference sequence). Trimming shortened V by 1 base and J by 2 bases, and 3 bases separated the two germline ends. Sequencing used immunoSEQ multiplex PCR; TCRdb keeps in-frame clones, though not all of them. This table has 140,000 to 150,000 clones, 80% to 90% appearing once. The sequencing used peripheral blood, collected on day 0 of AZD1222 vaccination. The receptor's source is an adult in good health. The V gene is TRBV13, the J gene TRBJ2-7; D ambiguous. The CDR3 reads CASSLDTYEQYF. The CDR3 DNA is TGTGCCAGCAGCTTAGACACCTACGAGCAGTACTTC.